A selection of T cell receptor beta chains follows, all from one sample in a study of human T cells and chemical hapten exposure. TCRdb passed the 5' RACE reads through MiXCR, listing each CDR3 protein once. In the table there are 110,000 or so distinct CDR3 sequences, 15% to 20% of which are singletons. The receptors stem from a human donor in good health. The CDR3 runs from the conserved cysteine through the conserved F or W. A D gene is named only where the DNA matches it firmly. Clone size is given for some rows only: seen once, a few or many times, or a class if the clone is expanded.

D,V,J,size,CDR3,DNA
NA,TRBV27,TRBJ2-7,few,CASSLPGTEQNEQYF,TGTGCCAGCAGTTTGCCCGGGACCGAGCAGAACGAGCAGTACTTC
TRBD1,TRBV5-1,TRBJ2-1,NA,CASRPSVTGVWEQFF,TGCGCCAGCAGGCCTTCTGTGACAGGGGTGTGGGAGCAGTTCTTC
NA,TRBV6-2/TRBV6-3,TRBJ2-7,NA,CASSYDRGGYEQYF,TGTGCCAGCAGTTACGACAGGGGAGGGTACGAGCAGTACTTC
NA,TRBV6-6,TRBJ1-3,NA,CASSYDRDTIYF,TGTGCCAGCAGTTACGACCGGGACACCATATATTTT
NA,TRBV14,TRBJ2-4,NA,CASSPFVGLGLAKNIQYF,TGTGCCAGCAGTCCCTTCGTAGGGTTGGGTTTGGCCAAAAACATTCAGTACTTC
NA,TRBV27,TRBJ1-1,few,CASSFQGWNTEAFF,TGTGCCAGCAGTTTTCAGGGCTGGAACACTGAAGCTTTCTTT
NA,TRBV2,TRBJ1-1,NA,CASRAGLTSSEAFF,TGTGCCAGCAGGGCAGGGCTAACATCCTCTGAAGCTTTCTTT
NA,TRBV28,TRBJ1-2,NA,CASSSPRRGIYGYTF,TGTGCCAGCAGTTCCCCCCGCAGGGGCATCTATGGCTACACCTTC
NA,TRBV3-1,TRBJ2-1,NA,CASSYDMAEQFF,TGTGCCAGCAGCTACGACATGGCTGAGCAGTTCTTC
NA,TRBV6-6,TRBJ2-4,NA,CASSYEQLAKNIQYF,TGTGCCAGCAGTTACGAACAGCTAGCCAAAAACATTCAGTACTTC
TRBD2,TRBV7-6,TRBJ2-5,few,CASSLTSGSLETQYF,TGTGCCAGCAGCTTAACTAGCGGGAGTCTTGAGACCCAGTACTTC
NA,TRBV7-9,TRBJ2-7,NA,CAGSGGGYEQYF,TGTGCCGGAAGTGGAGGGGGCTACGAGCAGTACTTC
TRBD2,TRBV7-9,TRBJ2-1,few,CASSFSGRVDEQFF,TGTGCCAGCAGCTTTAGCGGGAGGGTCGATGAGCAGTTCTTC
NA,TRBV7-6,TRBJ2-3,NA,CASSLVGVYTDTQYF,TGTGCCAGCAGCTTAGTGGGAGTATACACAGATACGCAGTATTTT
TRBD1,TRBV18,TRBJ2-1,NA,CASSPGQDEQFF,TGTGCCAGCTCACCAGGACAGGATGAGCAGTTCTTC
TRBD1,TRBV5-6,TRBJ2-1,NA,CASSLALQGAEFF,TGTGCCAGCAGCTTGGCTTTACAGGGGGCTGAGTTCTTC
TRBD2,TRBV4-1,TRBJ2-7,few,CASSRDSGTSGSYEQYF,TGCGCCAGCAGCCGAGATTCCGGGACTAGCGGATCCTACGAGCAGTACTTC
TRBD2,TRBV4-1,TRBJ2-1,NA,CASSRGTREGPYNEQFF,TGCGCCAGCAGCCGGGGCACGCGGGAGGGCCCCTACAATGAGCAGTTCTTC
NA,TRBV2,TRBJ1-5,NA,CASTGTLGNQPQHF,TGTGCCAGTACCGGGACACTTGGCAATCAGCCCCAGCATTTT
NA,TRBV12-3/TRBV12-4,TRBJ2-2,NA,CASLGLPNTGELFF,TGTGCCAGCCTGGGGCTCCCGAACACCGGGGAGCTGTTTTTT
NA,TRBV29-1,TRBJ2-5,many,CSVCRGAQETQYF,TGCAGCGTCTGCCGAGGGGCCCAAGAGACCCAGTACTTC
TRBD2,TRBV12-3/TRBV12-4,TRBJ2-1,few,CASSLVTSGVYNEQFF,TGTGCCAGCAGTTTAGTGACTAGCGGGGTCTACAATGAGCAGTTCTTC
NA,TRBV6-2/TRBV6-3,TRBJ1-1,NA,CASRPYYNTEAFF,TGTGCCAGCAGGCCATACTATAACACTGAAGCTTTCTTT
NA,TRBV28,TRBJ2-7,NA,CASSDQQYEQYF,TGTGCCAGCAGCGATCAGCAATACGAGCAGTACTTC
TRBD2,TRBV7-2,TRBJ2-3,NA,CASSRTGTSPTDTQYF,TGTGCCAGCAGCCGAACCGGGACTAGCCCCACAGATACGCAGTATTTT
NA,TRBV11-2,TRBJ1-2,few,CASSLEPGLYGYTF,TGTGCCAGCAGCTTAGAGCCAGGACTCTATGGCTACACCTTC
NA,TRBV5-6,TRBJ1-5,NA,CASSRPGRNQPQHF,TGTGCCAGCAGCCGACCCGGACGCAATCAGCCCCAGCATTTT
TRBD2,TRBV3-1,TRBJ2-3,NA,CASSQDLAGAGDTQYF,TGTGCCAGCAGCCAAGATCTAGCGGGAGCTGGAGATACGCAGTATTTT
NA,TRBV14,TRBJ1-4,NA,CASSQEASGQLNEKLFF,TGTGCCAGCAGCCAGGAGGCATCGGGCCAGCTTAATGAAAAACTGTTTTTT
NA,TRBV3-1,TRBJ1-5,few,CASSPQPTGNQPQHF,TGTGCCAGCAGCCCGCAGCCTACAGGCAATCAGCCCCAGCATTTT
TRBD1,TRBV13,TRBJ1-3,few,CASSLEGQGSTNTIYF,TGTGCCAGCAGCTTAGAAGGACAGGGGAGTACCAACACCATATATTTT
NA,TRBV14,TRBJ1-4,few,CASSQAGGINEKLFF,TGTGCCAGCAGCCAAGCCGGAGGGATAAATGAAAAACTGTTTTTT
TRBD1,TRBV20-1,TRBJ1-3,NA,CSAPTGGSGNTIYF,TGCAGTGCCCCAACAGGGGGATCTGGAAACACCATATATTTT
NA,TRBV3-1,TRBJ2-7,few,CASSQGVRTTYEQYF,TGTGCCAGCAGCCAAGGGGTCCGGACCACCTACGAGCAGTACTTC
NA,TRBV2,TRBJ2-1,few,CASSEGYLRFF,TGTGCCAGCAGTGAAGGGTACCTCCGGTTCTTC
NA,TRBV12-3/TRBV12-4,TRBJ2-7,few,CASSSQLYEQYF,TGTGCCAGCAGTTCCCAACTCTACGAGCAGTACTTC
NA,TRBV15,TRBJ1-3,few,CATSRDRSGGNTIYF,TGTGCCACCAGCAGAGATCGGAGCGGAGGAAACACCATATATTTT
TRBD1,TRBV7-2,TRBJ1-2,NA,CASSLAETGGEGYTF,TGTGCCAGCAGCTTAGCTGAGACAGGGGGGGAAGGCTACACCTTC
NA,TRBV11-2,TRBJ1-6,few,CASSFSPGVRESSYNSPLHF,TGTGCCAGCAGCTTCTCTCCCGGGGTGAGGGAGAGCTCCTATAATTCACCCCTCCACTTT
TRBD1,TRBV28,TRBJ1-1,NA,CASSAEGQPNTEAFF,TGTGCCAGCAGTGCGGAGGGACAGCCGAACACTGAAGCTTTCTTT
NA,TRBV12-3/TRBV12-4,TRBJ2-1,NA,CASSFWDSSYNEQFF,TGTGCCAGCAGTTTCTGGGATAGCTCCTACAATGAGCAGTTCTTC
NA,TRBV7-9,TRBJ1-6,few,CASSLTGPEPLHF,TGTGCCAGCAGCTTAACGGGGCCTGAACCCCTCCACTTT
TRBD2,TRBV4-1,TRBJ2-1,few,CASSQGTSDNNEQFF,TGCGCCAGCAGCCAAGGGACTAGCGATAACAATGAGCAGTTCTTC
TRBD1,TRBV29-1,TRBJ1-1,NA,CSVSGQGGLRNTEAFF,TGCAGCGTTTCCGGACAGGGGGGCTTGAGGAACACTGAAGCTTTCTTT
TRBD1,TRBV4-2,TRBJ1-1,NA,CASSQGQGGDTEAFF,TGTGCCAGCAGCCAGGGACAGGGCGGGGACACTGAAGCTTTCTTT
NA,TRBV12-3/TRBV12-4,TRBJ2-1,NA,CASSSGPQPFF,TGTGCCAGCAGTTCCGGGCCCCAACCGTTCTTC
TRBD1,TRBV6-5,TRBJ1-4,NA,CASSTDRGATNEKLFF,TGTGCCAGCAGCACCGACAGGGGAGCAACTAATGAAAAACTGTTTTTT
NA,TRBV6-5,TRBJ2-3,NA,CASETAMGTDTQYF,TGTGCCAGCGAAACGGCCATGGGTACAGATACGCAGTATTTT
NA,TRBV27,TRBJ1-1,NA,CASSVAGLTEAFF,TGTGCCAGCAGTGTCGCTGGGCTCACTGAAGCTTTCTTT